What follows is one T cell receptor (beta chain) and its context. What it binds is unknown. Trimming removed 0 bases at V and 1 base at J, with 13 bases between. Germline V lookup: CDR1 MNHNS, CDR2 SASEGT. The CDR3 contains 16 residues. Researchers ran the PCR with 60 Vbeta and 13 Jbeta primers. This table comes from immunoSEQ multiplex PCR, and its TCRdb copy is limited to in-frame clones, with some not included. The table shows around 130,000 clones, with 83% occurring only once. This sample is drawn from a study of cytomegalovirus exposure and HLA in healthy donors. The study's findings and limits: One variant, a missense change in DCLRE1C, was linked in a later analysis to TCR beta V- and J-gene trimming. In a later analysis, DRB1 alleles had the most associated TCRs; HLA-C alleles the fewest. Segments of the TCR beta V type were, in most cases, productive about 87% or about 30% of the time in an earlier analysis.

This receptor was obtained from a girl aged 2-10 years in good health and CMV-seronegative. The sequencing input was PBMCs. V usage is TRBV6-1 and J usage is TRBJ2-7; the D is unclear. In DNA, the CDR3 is TGTGCCAGCAGTGAAGCGGTGTTCGCAGGATCCTACGAGCAGTACTTC. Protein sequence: CASSEAVFAGSYEQYF.